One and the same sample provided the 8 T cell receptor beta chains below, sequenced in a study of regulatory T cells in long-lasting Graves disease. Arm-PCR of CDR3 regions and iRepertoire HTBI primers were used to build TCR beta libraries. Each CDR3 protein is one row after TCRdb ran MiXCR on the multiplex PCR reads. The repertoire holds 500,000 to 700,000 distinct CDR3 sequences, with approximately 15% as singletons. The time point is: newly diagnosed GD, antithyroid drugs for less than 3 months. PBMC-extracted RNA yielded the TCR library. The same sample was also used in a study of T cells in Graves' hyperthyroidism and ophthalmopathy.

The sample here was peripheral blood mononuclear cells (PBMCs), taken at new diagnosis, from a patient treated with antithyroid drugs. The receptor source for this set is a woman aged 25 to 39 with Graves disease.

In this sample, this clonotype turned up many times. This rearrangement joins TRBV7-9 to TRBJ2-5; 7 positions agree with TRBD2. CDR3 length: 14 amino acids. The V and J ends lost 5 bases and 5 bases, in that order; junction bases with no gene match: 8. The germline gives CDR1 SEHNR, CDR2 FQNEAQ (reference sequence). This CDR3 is CASSRLARTETQYF. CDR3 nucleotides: TGTGCCAGCAGCCGACTAGCCCGGACGGAGACCCAGTACTTC. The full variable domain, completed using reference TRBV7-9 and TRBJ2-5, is DTGVSQNPRHKITKRGQNVTFRCDPISEHNRLYWYRQTLGQGPEFLTYFQNEAQLEKSRLLSDRFSAERPKGSFSTLEIQRTEQGDSAMYLCASSRLARTETQYFGPGTRLLVL.

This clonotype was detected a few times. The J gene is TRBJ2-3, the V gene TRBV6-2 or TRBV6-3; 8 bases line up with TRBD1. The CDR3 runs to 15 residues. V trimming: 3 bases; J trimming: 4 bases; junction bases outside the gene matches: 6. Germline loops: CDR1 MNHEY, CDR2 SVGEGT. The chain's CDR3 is CASSYRQGASDTQYF. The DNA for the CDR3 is TGTGCCAGCAGTTATCGGCAGGGGGCATCAGATACGCAGTATTTT.

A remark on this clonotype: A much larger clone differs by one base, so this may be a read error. This chain's CDR3 is CASSLVAFRDRGTDAQYF. CDR3 coding DNA: TGTGCCAGCAGCTTAGTCGCCTTCCGGGACAGGGGAACAGATGCGCAGTATTTT. The gene calls are TRBV7-9 and TRBJ2-3; 10 bases match TRBD1. The CDR3 covers 18 residues. Germline values: CDR1 SEHNR, CDR2 FQNEAQ (reference sequence).

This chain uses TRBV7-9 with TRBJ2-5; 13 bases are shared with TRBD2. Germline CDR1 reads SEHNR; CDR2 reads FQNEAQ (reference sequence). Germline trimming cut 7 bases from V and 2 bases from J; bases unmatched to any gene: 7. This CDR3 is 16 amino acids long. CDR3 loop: CASNPLAGGGQETQYF. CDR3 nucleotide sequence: TGTGCCAGCAACCCACTAGCGGGAGGGGGTCAAGAGACCCAGTACTTC.

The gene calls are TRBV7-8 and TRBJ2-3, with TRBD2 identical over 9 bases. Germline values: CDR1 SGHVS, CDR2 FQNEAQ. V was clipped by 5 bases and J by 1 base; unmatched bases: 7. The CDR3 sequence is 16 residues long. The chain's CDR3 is CASSLRGLAGTDTQYF. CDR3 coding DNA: TGTGCCAGCAGCCTAAGGGGACTAGCAGGCACAGATACGCAGTATTTT.

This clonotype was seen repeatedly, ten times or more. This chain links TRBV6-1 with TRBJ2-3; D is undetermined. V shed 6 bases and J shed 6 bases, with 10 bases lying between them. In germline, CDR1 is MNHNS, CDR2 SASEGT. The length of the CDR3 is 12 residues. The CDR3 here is CASRDRLDTQYF. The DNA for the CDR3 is TGTGCCAGCAGGGATAGATTGGATACGCAGTATTTT.

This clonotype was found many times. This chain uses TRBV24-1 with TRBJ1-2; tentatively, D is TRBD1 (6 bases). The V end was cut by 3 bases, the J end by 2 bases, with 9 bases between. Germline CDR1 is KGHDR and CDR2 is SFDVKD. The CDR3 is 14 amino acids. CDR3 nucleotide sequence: TGTGCCACCAGTGATCGAGGACAGAACTATGGCTACACCTTC. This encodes CATSDRGQNYGYTF.

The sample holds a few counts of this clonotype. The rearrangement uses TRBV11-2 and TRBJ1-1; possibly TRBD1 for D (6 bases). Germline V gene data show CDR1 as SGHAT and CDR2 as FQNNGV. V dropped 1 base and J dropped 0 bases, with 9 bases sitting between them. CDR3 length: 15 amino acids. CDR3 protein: CASSLGQVMNTEAFF. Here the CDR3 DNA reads TGTGCCAGCAGCTTAGGACAGGTGATGAACACTGAAGCTTTCTTT.